The present T cell receptor (beta chain) was sequenced within a study of T cell responses to AZD1222 COVID-19 vaccine. Study-level findings and limits: Repertoires were obtained solely post-peak T cell response. Spike-specific TCR breadth and depth both grew after two AZD1222 doses. Reports say nearly half of spike-specific TCRs go after unmutated variant regions. Possibly, clonal diversity was underestimated; donors were largely white British and included more females.

As for this clone: Its antigen is not known.

V lost 5 bases to trimming and J lost 0 bases; unmatched junction nucleotides: 4. The germline V gene has CDR1 SGHTA and CDR2 FQGNSA. The CDR3 runs to 15 residues. Repertoires were generated with immunoSEQ multiplex PCR, while TCRdb's copy carries only in-frame clones and drops some. The sample lists 150,000 to 200,000 clones; around 87% were seen once. The rearrangement joins TRBV7-2 to TRBJ2-1, with 7 bases that match TRBD1. The sequence derives from an adult in good health. This specimen was peripheral blood, taken on day 0 of AZD1222 vaccination. CDR3 loop: CASSPGQHSYNEQFF. CDR3 coding DNA: TGTGCCAGCAGCCCGGGACAGCACTCCTACAATGAGCAGTTCTTC.